The 22 T cell receptor beta chains in this list originate from one sample, sequenced in a study of T cell repertoires in cytomegalovirus infection. TCRdb processed the reads anew with MiXCR; each CDR3 protein has one entry. This table has 250,000 or so distinct CDR3 sequences, 15% to 20% appearing once. Sequencing used CD8+ T cells from PBMCs. Receptors originate from a human donor in good health (CMV status not recorded). Some clones in this sample may be carry-over from other donors' samples.

This clonotype was seen at least ten times. V and J are TRBV6-5 and TRBJ1-1; no firm D call. Germline lookup yields CDR1 MNHEY and CDR2 SVGAGI. The V gene lost 0 bases and the J gene lost 3 bases, with 8 bases spanning the gap. The CDR3 contains 14 residues. CDR3: CASSYSSRHTEAFF. The CDR3 nucleotides are TGTGCCAGCAGTTACTCATCCAGGCACACTGAAGCTTTCTTT.

This clonotype was recorded at least ten times. This rearrangement joins TRBV7-2 to TRBJ1-2, with unresolved D. Germline loops: CDR1 SGHTA, CDR2 FQGNSA. Trimming took off 4 bases at V and 0 bases at J, with 9 bases between the two ends. CDR3 length: 14 residues. The CDR3 nucleotides read TGTGCCAGCAGCTGGCGGGATTCTAACTATGGCTACACCTTC. Translating it yields CASSWRDSNYGYTF. Combining the CDR3 with reference TRBV7-2 and TRBJ1-2 gives the whole variable domain GAGVSQSPSNKVTEKGKDVELRCDPISGHTALYWYRQSLGQGLEFLIYFQGNSAPDKSGLPSDRFSAERTGGSVSTLTIQRTQQEDSAVYLCASSWRDSNYGYTFGSGTRLTVV.

A few counts support this clonotype. The chain joins TRBV4-1 to TRBJ1-2; D is possibly TRBD1 (5 bases). In germline, CDR1 is MGHRA, CDR2 YSYEKL. The CDR3 loop spans 14 amino acids. Deletions cut 0 bases from V and 6 bases from J, with 11 bases between. The CDR3 loop is CASSQDSAGHGYTF. The CDR3 coding sequence is TGCGCCAGCAGCCAAGATTCAGCGGGGCATGGCTACACCTTC.

Only a few counts were recorded for this clonotype. The chain couples TRBV20-1 to TRBJ2-3, with D perhaps matching TRBD1 (6 bases). The CDR3 loop spans 14 amino acids. The germline V gene has CDR1 DFQATT and CDR2 SNEGSKA (reference sequence). The V gene lost 1 base and the J gene lost 6 bases, with 14 bases spanning the gap. CDR3 amino acids: CSARGQLGADTQYF. CDR3 DNA sequence: TGCAGTGCTAGAGGCCAGCTGGGGGCGGATACGCAGTATTTT.

At least ten counts were recorded for this clonotype. This chain connects TRBV10-2 to TRBJ2-1, with D possibly being TRBD1 (6 bases). Germline V gives CDR1 WSHSY, CDR2 SAAADI. With 3 bases removed from V and 4 bases from J, the gap between germline ends came to 19 bases. The CDR3 sequence is 17 residues long. CDR3 residues: CASSEGVARGKYNEQFF. Written as DNA, the CDR3 is TGCGCCAGCAGTGAAGGGGTTGCCAGGGGAAAATACAATGAGCAGTTCTTC.

The J gene is TRBJ1-1, the V gene TRBV29-1; no clear D gene. Trimming shortened V by 2 bases and J by 1 base, and 8 bases separated the two germline ends. This CDR3 region has 13 residues. Germline CDR1 reads SQVTM; CDR2 reads ANQGSEA. The CDR3 region has the DNA TGCAGCGTTGAAAATACACGGAACACTGAAGCTTTCTTT. Translating it yields CSVENTRNTEAFF.

The gene calls are TRBV10-3 and TRBJ2-1, with D possibly TRBD1 on 6 matching bases. The germline V gene encodes CDR1 ENHRY and CDR2 SYGVKD. The CDR3 length is 17 residues. With 0 bases removed from V and 3 bases from J, the gap between germline ends came to 15 bases. The DNA of the CDR3 is TGTGCCATCAGTGAGTCGGCTCAGGGGAGAAACTACAATGAGCAGTTCTTC. Amino acids: CAISESAQGRNYNEQFF.

This chain uses TRBV7-9 with TRBJ2-1, with a tentative D call TRBD1 (6 bases). The V gene lost 1 base and the J gene lost 3 bases, with 16 bases spanning the gap. This CDR3 spans 17 amino acids. Germline V gives CDR1 SEHNR, CDR2 FQNEAQ (reference sequence). CDR3 region: CASSLVGTQFYYNEQFF. As DNA, the CDR3 is TGTGCCAGCAGCTTAGTGGGGACACAATTTTACTACAATGAGCAGTTCTTC.

V and J are TRBV6-2 or TRBV6-3 and TRBJ2-7; D is undetermined. Trimming pared 0 bases from V and 6 bases from J, leaving 6 bases between. The CDR3 loop spans 12 amino acids. Germline V lookup: CDR1 MNHEY, CDR2 SVGEGT. The chain's CDR3 is CASSYSPGEQYF. CDR3 coding DNA: TGTGCCAGCAGTTACTCACCGGGCGAGCAGTACTTC.

CDR3 loop: CASSEALQYGYTF. The CDR3 region has the DNA TGTGCCAGCAGTGAAGCGCTTCAGTATGGCTACACCTTC. V gene TRBV2 combines with J gene TRBJ1-2; D unclear. CDR1 and CDR2 from the germline V gene are SNHLY and FYNNEI. V lost 0 bases and J 5 bases, leaving 7 bases between the germline ends. CDR3 length: 13 residues.

The rearrangement links TRBV29-1 to TRBJ2-7; 7 positions agree with TRBD1. Trimming took 3 bases from V and 5 from J; bases not matched to a gene: 7. CDR1 is SQVTM, CDR2 ANQGSEA, per germline. This CDR3 comprises 13 residues. The CDR3 bases are TGCAGCGTTGAGCTAGACAGGGCCCACGAGCAGTACTTC. It codes for CSVELDRAHEQYF.

This clonotype was found a few times. Germline and junction disagree at one end, which may indicate a read error. V usage is TRBV29-1 and J usage is TRBJ2-1; 7 bases fit TRBD2. The CDR3 loop spans 14 amino acids. Germline V gives CDR1 SQVTM, CDR2 ANQGSEA. The CDR3 nucleotides read TGCAGCGTTCCCCTCGCGGGATTCGTCCGGGAGGTTGGATTC. Its protein product is CSVPLAGFVREVGF.

The gene calls are TRBV4-2 and TRBJ1-1, with D uncertain. This CDR3 has 18 amino acids. Germline lookup yields CDR1 LGHNA and CDR2 YNFKEQ. V was clipped by 3 bases and J by 0 bases, with 20 bases between them. CDR3 region: CASSQQQLPPLMNTEAFF. CDR3 DNA: TGTGCCAGCAGCCAGCAGCAGTTGCCCCCTTTAATGAACACTGAAGCTTTCTTT.

This clonotype was seen repeatedly, ten times or more. The V gene is TRBV7-8, the J gene TRBJ2-7, with D perhaps TRBD1 (5 bases). The V and J ends lost 4 bases and 2 bases respectively, with 12 bases between them. The germline V gene has CDR1 SGHVS and CDR2 FQNEAQ. This CDR3 contains 14 residues. CDR3 region: CASSSTGRAYEQYF. CDR3 DNA: TGTGCCAGCAGCTCTACGGGCAGGGCCTACGAGCAGTACTTC.

This clonotype was found many times. This chain uses TRBV7-8 with TRBJ1-6; 9 nucleotides line up with TRBD1. CDR1 is SGHVS and CDR2 is FQNEAQ in the germline V gene. This CDR3 has 22 amino acids. V was pared by 2 bases and J by 8 bases, with 25 bases of the junction left unmatched. For the CDR3, the DNA is TGTGCCAGCAGCTTAAATGTTTGGTGGGACAGGGAGTCGCATGATGCTCATTCACCCCTCCACTTT. Protein sequence: CASSLNVWWDRESHDAHSPLHF.

The gene calls are TRBV2 and TRBJ1-1, with TRBD1 as a possible D gene (5 bases). Trimming took 3 bases from V and 1 from J, leaving 12 bases between them. Germline CDR1 and CDR2: SNHLY and FYNNEI. The CDR3 is 15 residues long. The CDR3 DNA is TGTGCCAGCAGTGATTGGGACTTAGCGAACACTGAAGCTTTCTTT. Its protein is CASSDWDLANTEAFF.

This clonotype was recorded a few times. The rearrangement uses TRBV6-6 and TRBJ1-4; D remains ambiguous. Trimming removed 4 bases at V and 8 bases at J, with 17 bases between. The CDR3 length is 15 residues. Germline V gene sequence: CDR1 MNHNY, CDR2 SVGAGI (reference sequence). Here the CDR3 reads CASSWVIGDGEKLFF. The CDR3, as DNA: TGTGCCAGCAGTTGGGTTATCGGGGATGGGGAAAAACTGTTTTTT.

The rearrangement links TRBV6-1 to TRBJ1-6; D is unresolved. Trimming took off 6 bases at V and 10 bases at J, with 16 bases between the two ends. CDR1 and CDR2 (germline): MNHNS, SASEGT. This CDR3 is built from 14 residues. The CDR3 region is CASSPLGPGSPLHF. The CDR3 coding sequence is TGTGCCAGCAGCCCCCTGGGCCCTGGCTCACCCCTCCACTTT.

This clonotype was observed a few times. The chain uses TRBV19 and TRBJ2-7; D perhaps matches TRBD2 (6 bases). Germline V gives CDR1 LNHDA, CDR2 SQIVND (reference sequence). The V gene lost 5 bases and the J gene lost 3 bases, with 14 bases spanning the gap. There are 14 residues in the CDR3. DNA for the CDR3: TGTGCCAGTAGTCCGCCGCGGAGGGGCTACGAGCAGTACTTC. Protein product: CASSPPRRGYEQYF.

This clonotype came up a few times. V and J are TRBV5-1 and TRBJ1-1; a possible D gene is TRBD1 (5 bases). V lost 2 bases, J lost 7 bases, and 15 bases lay in between. CDR1 and CDR2 (germline): SGHRS, YFSETQ. The CDR3 is made up of 14 amino acids. This chain's CDR3 is CASSFLGGGIEAFF. The DNA for the CDR3 is TGCGCCAGCAGCTTCCTAGGCGGGGGGATTGAAGCTTTCTTT.

CDR3 DNA: TGTGCCAGCAGCTTATCCTGGGGAAAGGGGGACAATGAGCAGTTCTTC. Protein product: CASSLSWGKGDNEQFF. V and J are TRBV7-9 and TRBJ2-1; D is perhaps TRBD1 (6 bases). Germline V gene sequence: CDR1 SEHNR, CDR2 FQNEAQ (reference sequence). The V gene lost 2 bases and the J gene lost 5 bases, with 16 bases spanning the gap. CDR3 size: 16 residues. The full variable domain, in which reference TRBV7-9 and TRBJ2-1 provide the parts outside the CDR3, is DTGVSQNPRHKITKRGQNVTFRCDPISEHNRLYWYRQTLGQGPEFLTYFQNEAQLEKSRLLSDRFSAERPKGSFSTLEIQRTEQGDSAMYLCASSLSWGKGDNEQFFGPGTRLTVL.

The table lists this clonotype with many counts. The chain couples TRBV6-4 to TRBJ1-5; a possible D gene is TRBD1 (6 bases). V lost 5 bases and J lost 7, with 12 bases in between. The CDR3 runs to 13 residues. Germline loops: CDR1 MRHNA, CDR2 SNTAGT. The CDR3 region has the DNA TGTGCCAGCAGTACAGGGTTAGGACAGCCCCAGCATTTT. Translated, it gives CASSTGLGQPQHF.